The TCR beta chain under discussion was sequenced for a study of T-cell reconstitution after alpha-beta-depleted transplantation in children. Study outcomes and limitations: Roughly two months post-transplant, alpha-beta T cells reportedly originated from several hundred graft clones that had expanded. The main origin of T-cell counts and diversity one year after transplant was newly produced T cells. Where some patients showed high TCRbeta diversity at day 60, it came from recipient T cells and thymic progenitors that had survived.

This clonotype was picked up many times. Its specificity is not known. As it was prepared, the TCRbeta library received unique molecular identifiers. MiXCR, applied by TCRdb to the PCR reads, yields one record per CDR3 protein. In the table there are hundreds of thousands of distinct CDR3 sequences, 10% to 15% of which are singletons. The V and J ends lost 4 bases and 4 bases respectively, with 20 bases between them. Germline lookup yields CDR1 SGHRS and CDR2 YFSETQ. The CDR3 sequence is 16 residues long. The sequence was obtained from a girl aged 2 to 10 with congenital amegakaryocytic thrombocytopenia, due to receive a stem cell transplant. The material was PBMCs, obtained before TCRalphabeta/CD19-depleted stem cell transplant. This chain joins TRBV5-1 and TRBJ1-1; no clear D. In DNA, the CDR3 is TGCGCCAGCAGCACCCTTCCGACACATACCCGCACTGAAGCTTTCTTT. This codes for CASSTLPTHTRTEAFF.